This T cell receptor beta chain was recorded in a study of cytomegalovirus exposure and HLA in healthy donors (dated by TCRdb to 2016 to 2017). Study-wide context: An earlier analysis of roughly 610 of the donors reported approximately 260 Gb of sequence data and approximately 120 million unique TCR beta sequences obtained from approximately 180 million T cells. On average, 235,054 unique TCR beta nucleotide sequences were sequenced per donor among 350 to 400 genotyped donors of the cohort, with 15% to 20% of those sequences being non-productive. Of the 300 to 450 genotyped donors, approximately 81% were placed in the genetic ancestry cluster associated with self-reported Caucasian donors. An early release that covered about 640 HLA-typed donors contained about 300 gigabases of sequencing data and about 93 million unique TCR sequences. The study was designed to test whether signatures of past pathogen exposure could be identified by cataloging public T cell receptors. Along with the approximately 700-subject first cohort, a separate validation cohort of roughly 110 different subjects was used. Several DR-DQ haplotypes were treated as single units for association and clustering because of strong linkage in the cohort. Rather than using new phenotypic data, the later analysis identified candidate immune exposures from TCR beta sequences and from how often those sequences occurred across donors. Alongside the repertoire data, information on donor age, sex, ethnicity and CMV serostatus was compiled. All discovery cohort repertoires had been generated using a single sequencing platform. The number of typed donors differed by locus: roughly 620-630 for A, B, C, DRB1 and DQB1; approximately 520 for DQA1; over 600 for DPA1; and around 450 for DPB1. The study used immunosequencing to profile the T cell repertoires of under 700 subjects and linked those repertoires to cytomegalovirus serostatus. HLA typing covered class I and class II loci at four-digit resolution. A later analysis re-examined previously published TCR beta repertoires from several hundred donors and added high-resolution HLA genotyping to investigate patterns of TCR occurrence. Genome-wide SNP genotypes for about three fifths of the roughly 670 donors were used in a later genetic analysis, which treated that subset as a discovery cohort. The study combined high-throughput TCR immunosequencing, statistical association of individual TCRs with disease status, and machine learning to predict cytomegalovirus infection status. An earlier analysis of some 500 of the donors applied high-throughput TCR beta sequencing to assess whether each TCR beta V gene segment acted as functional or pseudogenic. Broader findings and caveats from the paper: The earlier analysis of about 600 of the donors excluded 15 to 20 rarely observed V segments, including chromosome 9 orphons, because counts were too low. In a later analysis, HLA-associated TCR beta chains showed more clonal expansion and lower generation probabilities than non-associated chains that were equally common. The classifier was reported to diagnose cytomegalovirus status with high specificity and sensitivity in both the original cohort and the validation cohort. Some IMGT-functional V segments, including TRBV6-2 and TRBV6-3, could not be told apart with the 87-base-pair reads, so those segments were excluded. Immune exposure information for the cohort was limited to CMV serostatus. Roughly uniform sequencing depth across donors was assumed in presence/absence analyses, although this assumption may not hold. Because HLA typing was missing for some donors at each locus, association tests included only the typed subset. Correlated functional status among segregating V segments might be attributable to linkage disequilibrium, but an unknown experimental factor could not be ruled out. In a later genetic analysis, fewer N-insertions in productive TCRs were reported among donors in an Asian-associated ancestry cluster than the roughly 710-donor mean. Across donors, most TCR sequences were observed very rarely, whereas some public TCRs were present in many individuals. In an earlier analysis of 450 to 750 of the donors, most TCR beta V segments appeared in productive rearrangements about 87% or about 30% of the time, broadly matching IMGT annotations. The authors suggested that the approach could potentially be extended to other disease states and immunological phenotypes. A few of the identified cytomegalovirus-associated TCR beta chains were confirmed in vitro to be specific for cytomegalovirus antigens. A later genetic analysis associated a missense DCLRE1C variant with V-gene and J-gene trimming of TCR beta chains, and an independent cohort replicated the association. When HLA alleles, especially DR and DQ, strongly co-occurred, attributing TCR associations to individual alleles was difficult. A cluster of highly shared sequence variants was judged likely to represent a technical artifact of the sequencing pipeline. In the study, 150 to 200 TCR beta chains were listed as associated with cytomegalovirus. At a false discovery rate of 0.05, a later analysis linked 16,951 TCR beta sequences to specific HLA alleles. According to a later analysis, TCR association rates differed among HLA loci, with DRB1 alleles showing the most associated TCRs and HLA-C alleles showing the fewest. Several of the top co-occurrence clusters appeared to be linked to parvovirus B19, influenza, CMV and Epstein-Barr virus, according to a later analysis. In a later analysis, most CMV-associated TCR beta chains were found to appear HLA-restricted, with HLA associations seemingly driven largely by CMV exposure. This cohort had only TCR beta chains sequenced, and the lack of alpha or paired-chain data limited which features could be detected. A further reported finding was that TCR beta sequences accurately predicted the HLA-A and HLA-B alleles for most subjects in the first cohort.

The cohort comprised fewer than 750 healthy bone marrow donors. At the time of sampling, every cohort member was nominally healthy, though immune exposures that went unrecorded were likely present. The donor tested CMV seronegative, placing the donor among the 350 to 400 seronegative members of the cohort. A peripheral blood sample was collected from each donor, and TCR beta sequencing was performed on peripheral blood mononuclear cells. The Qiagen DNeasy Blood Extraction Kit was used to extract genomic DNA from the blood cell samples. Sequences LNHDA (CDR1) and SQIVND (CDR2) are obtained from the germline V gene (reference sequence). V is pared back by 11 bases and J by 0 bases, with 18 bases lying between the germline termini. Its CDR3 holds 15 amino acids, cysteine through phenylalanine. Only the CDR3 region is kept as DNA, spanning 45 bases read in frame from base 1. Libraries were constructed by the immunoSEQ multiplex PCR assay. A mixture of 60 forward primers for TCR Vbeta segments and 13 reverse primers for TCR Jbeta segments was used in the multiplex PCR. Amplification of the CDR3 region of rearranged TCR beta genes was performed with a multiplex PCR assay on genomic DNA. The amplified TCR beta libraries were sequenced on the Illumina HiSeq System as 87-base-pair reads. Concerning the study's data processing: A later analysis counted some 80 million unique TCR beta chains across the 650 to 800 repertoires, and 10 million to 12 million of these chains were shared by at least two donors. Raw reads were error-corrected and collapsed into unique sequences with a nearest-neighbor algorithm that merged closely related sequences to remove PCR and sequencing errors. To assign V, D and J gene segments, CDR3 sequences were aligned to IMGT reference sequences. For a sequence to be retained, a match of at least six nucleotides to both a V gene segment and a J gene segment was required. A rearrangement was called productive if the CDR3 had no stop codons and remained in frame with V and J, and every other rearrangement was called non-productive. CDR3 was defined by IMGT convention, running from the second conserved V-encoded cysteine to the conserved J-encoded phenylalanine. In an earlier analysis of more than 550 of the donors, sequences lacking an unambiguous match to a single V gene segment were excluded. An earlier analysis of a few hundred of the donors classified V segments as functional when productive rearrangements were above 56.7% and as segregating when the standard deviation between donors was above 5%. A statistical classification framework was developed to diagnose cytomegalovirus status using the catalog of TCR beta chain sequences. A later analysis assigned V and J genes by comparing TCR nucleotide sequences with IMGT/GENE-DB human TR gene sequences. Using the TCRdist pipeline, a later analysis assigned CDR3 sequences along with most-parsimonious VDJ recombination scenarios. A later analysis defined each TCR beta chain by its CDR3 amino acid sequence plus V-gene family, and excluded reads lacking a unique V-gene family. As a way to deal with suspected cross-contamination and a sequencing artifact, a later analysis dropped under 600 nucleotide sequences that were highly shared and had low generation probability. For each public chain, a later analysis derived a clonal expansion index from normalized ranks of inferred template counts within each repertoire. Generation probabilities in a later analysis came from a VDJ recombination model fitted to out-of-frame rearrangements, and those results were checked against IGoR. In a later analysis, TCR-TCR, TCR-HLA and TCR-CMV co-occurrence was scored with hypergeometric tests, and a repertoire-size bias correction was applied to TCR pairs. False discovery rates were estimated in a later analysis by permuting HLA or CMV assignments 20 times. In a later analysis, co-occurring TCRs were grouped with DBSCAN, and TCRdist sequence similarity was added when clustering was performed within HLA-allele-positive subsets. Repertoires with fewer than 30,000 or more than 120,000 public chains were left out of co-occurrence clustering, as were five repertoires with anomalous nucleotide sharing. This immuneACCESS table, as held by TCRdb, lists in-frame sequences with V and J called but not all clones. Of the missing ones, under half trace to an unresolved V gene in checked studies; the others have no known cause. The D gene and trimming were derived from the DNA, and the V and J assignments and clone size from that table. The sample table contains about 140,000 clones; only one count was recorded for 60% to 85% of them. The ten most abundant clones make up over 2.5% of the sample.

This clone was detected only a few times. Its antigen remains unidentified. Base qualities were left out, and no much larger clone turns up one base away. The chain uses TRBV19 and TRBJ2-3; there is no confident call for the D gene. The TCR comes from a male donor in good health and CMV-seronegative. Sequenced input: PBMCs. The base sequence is TGTGCCTCAACCGAACAGATTGGAAGCACAGATACGCAGTATTTT. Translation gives CASTEQIGSTDTQYF.